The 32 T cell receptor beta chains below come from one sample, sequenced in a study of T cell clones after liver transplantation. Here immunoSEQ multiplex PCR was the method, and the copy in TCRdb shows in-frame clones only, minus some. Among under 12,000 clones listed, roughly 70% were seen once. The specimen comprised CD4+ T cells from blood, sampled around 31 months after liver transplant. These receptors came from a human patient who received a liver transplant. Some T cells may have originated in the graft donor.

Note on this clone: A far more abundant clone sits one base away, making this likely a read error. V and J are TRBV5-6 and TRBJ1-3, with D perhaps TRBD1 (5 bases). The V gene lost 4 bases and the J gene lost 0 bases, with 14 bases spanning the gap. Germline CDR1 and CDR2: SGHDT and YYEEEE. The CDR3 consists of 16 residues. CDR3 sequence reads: CASSGDSVSSGNTIYF. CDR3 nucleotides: TGTGCCAGCAGCGGAGACAGTGTGAGCTCTGGAAACACCATATATTTT.

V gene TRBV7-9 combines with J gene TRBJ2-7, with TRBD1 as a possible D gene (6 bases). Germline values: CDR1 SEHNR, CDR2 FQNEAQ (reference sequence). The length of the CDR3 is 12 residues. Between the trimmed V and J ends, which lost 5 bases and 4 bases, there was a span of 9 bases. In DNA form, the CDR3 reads TGTGCCAGCAGCCACGGGACATACGAGCAGTACGTC. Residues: CASSHGTYEQYV.

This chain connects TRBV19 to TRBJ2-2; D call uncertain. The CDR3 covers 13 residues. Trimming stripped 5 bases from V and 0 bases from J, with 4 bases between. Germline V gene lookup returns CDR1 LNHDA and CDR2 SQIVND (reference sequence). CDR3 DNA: TGTGCCAGTAGTCCAACGAACACCGGGGAGCTGTTTTTT. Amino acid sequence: CASSPTNTGELFF.

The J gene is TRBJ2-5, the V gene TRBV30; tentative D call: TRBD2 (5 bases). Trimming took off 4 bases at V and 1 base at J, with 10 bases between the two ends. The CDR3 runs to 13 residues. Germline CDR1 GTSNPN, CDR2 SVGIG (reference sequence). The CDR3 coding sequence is TGTGCCTGGATGGGGAGTTCCCAAGAGACCCAGTACTTC. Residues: CAWMGSSQETQYF.

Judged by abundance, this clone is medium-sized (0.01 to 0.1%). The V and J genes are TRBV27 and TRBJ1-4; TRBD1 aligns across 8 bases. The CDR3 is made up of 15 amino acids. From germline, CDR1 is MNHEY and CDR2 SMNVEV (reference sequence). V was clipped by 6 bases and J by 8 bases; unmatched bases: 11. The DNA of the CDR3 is TGTGCCAGCAGGCCAAGACAGGGGACAACCGAAAAACTGTTTTTT. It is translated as CASRPRQGTTEKLFF.

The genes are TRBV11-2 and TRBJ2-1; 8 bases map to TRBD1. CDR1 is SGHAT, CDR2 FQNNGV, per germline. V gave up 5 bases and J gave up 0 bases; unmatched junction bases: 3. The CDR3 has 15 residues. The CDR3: CASSPGTGSYNEQFF. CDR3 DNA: TGTGCCAGCAGCCCCGGGACAGGCTCCTACAATGAGCAGTTCTTC.

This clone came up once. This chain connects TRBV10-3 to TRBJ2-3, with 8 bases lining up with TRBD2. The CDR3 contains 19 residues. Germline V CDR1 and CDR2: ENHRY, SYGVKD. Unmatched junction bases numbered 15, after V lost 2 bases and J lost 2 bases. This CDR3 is CAISEPLEAGDTYTDTQYF. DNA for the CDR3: TGTGCCATCAGTGAGCCCCTAGAAGCGGGGGACACATACACAGATACGCAGTATTTT.

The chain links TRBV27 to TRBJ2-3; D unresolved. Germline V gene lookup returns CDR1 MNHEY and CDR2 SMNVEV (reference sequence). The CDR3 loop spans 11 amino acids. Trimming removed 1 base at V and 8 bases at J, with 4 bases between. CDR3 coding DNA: TGTGCCAGCAGTTTATATGGTACGCAGTATTTT. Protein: CASSLYGTQYF.

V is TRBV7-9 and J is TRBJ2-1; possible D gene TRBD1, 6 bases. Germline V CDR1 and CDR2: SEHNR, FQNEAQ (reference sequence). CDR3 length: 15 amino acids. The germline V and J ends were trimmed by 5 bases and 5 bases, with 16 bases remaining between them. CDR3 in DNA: TGTGCCAGCAGCGCACCAAAGGACAGCCACAATGAGCAGTTCTTC. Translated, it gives CASSAPKDSHNEQFF.

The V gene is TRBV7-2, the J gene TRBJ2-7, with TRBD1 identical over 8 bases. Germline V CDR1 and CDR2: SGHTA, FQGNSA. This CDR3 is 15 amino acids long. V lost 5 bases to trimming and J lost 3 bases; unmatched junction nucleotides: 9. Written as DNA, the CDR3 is TGTGCCAGCAGCCATGGGACAGGCGGGGACTACGAGCAGTACTTC. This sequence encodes CASSHGTGGDYEQYF.

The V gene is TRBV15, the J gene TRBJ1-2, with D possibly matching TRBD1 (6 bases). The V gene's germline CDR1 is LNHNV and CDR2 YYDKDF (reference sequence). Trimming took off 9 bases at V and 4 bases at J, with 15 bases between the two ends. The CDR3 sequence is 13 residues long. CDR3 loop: CATSPGDSYGYTF. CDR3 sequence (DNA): TGTGCCACGAGCCCAGGGGATTCCTATGGCTACACCTTC. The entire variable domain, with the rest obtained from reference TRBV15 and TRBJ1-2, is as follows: DAMVIQNPRYQVTQFGKPVTLSCSQTLNHNVMYWYQQKSSQAPKLLFHYYDKDFNNEADTPDNFQSRRPNTSFCFLDIRSPGLGDTAMYLCATSPGDSYGYTFGSGTRLTVV.

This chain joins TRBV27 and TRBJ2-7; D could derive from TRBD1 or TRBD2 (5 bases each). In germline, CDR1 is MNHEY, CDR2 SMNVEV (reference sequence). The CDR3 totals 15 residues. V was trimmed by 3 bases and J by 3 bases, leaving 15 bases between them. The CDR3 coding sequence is TGTGCCAGCAGTTTTACGGGGCATGGAGTCTACGAGCAGTACTTC. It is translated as CASSFTGHGVYEQYF.

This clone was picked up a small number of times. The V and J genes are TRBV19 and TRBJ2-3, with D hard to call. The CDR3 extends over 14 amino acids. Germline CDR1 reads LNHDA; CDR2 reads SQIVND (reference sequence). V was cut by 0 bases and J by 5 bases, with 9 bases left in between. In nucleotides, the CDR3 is TGTGCCAGTAGTATAGACGGCAGAGAAGATACGCAGTATTTT. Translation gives CASSIDGREDTQYF.

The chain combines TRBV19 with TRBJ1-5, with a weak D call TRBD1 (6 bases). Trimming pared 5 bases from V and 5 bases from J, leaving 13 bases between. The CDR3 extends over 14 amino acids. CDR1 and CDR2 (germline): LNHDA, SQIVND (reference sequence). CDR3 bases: TGTGCCAGTAGTCCAGGGGTACTCTATCAGCCCCAGCATTTT. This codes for CASSPGVLYQPQHF. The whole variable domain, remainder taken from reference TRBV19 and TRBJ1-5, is DGGITQSPKYLFRKEGQNVTLSCEQNLNHDAMYWYRQDPGQGLRLIYYSQIVNDFQKGDIAEGYSVSREKKESFPLTVTSAQKNPTAFYLCASSPGVLYQPQHFGDGTRLSIL.

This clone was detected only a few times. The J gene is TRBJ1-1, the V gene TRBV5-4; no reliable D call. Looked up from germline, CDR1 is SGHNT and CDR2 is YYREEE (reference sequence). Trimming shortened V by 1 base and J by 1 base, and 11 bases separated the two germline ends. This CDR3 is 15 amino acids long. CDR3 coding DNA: TGTGCCAGCAGCTTGCAGGCTTCGAGGAACACTGAAGCTTTCTTT. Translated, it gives CASSLQASRNTEAFF.

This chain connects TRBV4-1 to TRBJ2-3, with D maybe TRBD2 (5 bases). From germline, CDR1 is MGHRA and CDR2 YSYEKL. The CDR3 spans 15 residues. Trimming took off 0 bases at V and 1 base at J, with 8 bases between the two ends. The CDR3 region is CASSQDTGGTDTQYF. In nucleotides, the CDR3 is TGCGCCAGCAGCCAAGATACCGGGGGCACAGATACGCAGTATTTT.

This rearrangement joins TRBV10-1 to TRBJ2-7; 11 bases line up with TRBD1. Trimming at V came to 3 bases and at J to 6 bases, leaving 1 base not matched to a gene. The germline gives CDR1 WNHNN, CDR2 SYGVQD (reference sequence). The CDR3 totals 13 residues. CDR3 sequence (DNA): TGCGCCAGCAGTGAAGGGACAGGGGGCGAGCAGTACGTC. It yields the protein CASSEGTGGEQYV.

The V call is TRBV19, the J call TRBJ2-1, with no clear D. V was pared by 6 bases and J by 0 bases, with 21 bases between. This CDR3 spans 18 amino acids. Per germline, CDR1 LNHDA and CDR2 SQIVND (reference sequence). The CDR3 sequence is CASSSRPLGQSSYNEQFF. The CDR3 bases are TGTGCCAGTAGCTCCCGCCCTTTAGGTCAGAGCTCCTACAATGAGCAGTTCTTC.

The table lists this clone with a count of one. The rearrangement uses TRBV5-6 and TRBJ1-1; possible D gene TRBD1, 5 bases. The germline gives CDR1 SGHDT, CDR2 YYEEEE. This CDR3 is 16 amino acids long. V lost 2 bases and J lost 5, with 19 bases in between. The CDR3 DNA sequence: TGTGCCAGCAGCTTTTGGGGGATCGAACTGGGGACTGAAGCTTTCTTT. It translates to CASSFWGIELGTEAFF.

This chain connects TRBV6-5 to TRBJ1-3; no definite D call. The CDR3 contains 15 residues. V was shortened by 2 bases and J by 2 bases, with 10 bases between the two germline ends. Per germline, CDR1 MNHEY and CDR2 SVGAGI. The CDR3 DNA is TGTGCCAGCAGTTACCTGGGCCGGGCTGGAAACACCATATATTTT. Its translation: CASSYLGRAGNTIYF.

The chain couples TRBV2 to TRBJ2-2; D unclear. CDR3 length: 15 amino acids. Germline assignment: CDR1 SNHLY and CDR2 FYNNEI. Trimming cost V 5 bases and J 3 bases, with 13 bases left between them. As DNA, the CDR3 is TGTGCCAGCAGTTCGATTCTGGGTCACACCGGGGAGCTGTTTTTT. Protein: CASSSILGHTGELFF.

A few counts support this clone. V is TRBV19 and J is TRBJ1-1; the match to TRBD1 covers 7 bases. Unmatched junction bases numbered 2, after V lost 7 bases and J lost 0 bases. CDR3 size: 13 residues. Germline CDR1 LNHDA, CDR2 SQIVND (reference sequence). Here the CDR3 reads CASIGTVNTEAFF. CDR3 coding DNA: TGTGCCAGTATTGGGACAGTGAACACTGAAGCTTTCTTT.

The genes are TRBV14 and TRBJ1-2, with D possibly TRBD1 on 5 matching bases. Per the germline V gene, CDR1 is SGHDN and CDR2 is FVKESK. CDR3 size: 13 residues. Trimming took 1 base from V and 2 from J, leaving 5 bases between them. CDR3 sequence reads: CASSQAGNYGYTF. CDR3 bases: TGTGCCAGCAGCCAAGCAGGGAACTATGGCTACACCTTC.

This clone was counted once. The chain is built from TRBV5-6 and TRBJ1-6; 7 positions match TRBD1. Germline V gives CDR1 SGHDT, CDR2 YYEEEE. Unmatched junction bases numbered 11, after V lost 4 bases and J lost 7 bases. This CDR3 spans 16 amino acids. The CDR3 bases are TGTGCCAGCAGCCCGGCCCCGACAGGGAGGAATTCACCCCTCCACTTT. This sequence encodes CASSPAPTGRNSPLHF.

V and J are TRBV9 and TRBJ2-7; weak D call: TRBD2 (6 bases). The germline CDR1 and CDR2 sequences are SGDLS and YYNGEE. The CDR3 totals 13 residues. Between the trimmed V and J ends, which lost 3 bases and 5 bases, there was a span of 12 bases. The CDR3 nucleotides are TGTGCCAGCAGCGGGAGGGTCTCAGACGAGCAGTACTTC. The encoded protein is CASSGRVSDEQYF. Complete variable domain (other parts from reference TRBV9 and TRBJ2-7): DSGVTQTPKHLITATGQRVTLRCSPRSGDLSVYWYQQSLDQGLQFLIQYYNGEERAKGNILERFSAQQFPDLHSELNLSSLELGDSALYFCASSGRVSDEQYFGPGTRLTVT.

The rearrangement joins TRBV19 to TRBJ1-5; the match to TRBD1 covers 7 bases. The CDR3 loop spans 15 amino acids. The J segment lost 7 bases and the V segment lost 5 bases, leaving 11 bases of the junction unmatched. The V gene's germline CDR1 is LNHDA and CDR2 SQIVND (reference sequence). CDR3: CASSFNRGAYQPQHF. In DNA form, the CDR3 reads TGTGCCAGTAGTTTCAACAGGGGAGCATACCAGCCCCAGCATTTT.

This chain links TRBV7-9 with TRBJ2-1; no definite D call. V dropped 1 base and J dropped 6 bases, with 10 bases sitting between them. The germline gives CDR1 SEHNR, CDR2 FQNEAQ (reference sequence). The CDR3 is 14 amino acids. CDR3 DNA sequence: TGTGCCAGCAGCTTAGATGGGCTACTCAATGAGCAGTTCTTC. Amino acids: CASSLDGLLNEQFF.

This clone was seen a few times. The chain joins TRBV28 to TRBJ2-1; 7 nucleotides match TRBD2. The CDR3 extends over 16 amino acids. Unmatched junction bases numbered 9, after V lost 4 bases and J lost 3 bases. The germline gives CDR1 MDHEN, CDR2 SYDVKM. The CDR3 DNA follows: TGTGCCAGCAGTTCCCTCGGCGGGAGCGACTACAATGAGCAGTTCTTC. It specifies CASSSLGGSDYNEQFF.

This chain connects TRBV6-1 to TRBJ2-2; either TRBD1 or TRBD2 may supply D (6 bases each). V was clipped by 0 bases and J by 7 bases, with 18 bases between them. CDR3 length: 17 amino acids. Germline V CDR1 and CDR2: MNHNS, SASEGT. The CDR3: CASSEAGGDRLYGELFF. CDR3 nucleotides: TGTGCCAGCAGTGAAGCGGGGGGCGACAGGCTCTACGGGGAGCTGTTTTTT.

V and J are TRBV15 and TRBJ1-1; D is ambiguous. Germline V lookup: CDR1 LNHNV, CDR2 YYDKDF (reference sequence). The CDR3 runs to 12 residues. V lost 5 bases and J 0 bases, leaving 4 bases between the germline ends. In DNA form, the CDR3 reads TGTGCCACCAGCGTTTTGAACACTGAAGCTTTCTTT. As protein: CATSVLNTEAFF. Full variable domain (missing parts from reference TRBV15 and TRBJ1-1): DAMVIQNPRYQVTQFGKPVTLSCSQTLNHNVMYWYQQKSSQAPKLLFHYYDKDFNNEADTPDNFQSRRPNTSFCFLDIRSPGLGDTAMYLCATSVLNTEAFFGQGTRLTVV.

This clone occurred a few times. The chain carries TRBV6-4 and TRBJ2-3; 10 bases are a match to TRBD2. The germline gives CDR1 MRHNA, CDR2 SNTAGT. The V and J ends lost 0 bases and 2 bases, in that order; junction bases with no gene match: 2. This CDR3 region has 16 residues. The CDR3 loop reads CASSDSSGGATDTQYF. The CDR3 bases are TGTGCCAGCAGTGACTCAAGCGGGGGGGCCACAGATACGCAGTATTTT.

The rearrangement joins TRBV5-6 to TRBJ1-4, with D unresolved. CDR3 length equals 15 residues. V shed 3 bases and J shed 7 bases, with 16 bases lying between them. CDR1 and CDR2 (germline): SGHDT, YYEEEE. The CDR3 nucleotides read TGTGCCAGCAGCTATTCAGGAACTCTAGTTGAAAAACTGTTTTTT. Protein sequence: CASSYSGTLVEKLFF.